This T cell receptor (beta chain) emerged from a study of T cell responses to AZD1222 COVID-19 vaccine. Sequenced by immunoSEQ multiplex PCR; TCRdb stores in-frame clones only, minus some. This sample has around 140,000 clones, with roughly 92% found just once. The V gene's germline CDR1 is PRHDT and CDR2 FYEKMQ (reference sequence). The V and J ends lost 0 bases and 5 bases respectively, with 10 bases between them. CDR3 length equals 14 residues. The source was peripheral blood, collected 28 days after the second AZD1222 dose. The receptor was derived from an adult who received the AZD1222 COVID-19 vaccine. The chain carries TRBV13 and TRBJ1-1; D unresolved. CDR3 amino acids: CASSLGGRETEAFF. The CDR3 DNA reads TGTGCCAGCAGCTTAGGAGGACGAGAAACTGAAGCTTTCTTT. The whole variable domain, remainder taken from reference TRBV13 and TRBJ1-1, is AAGVIQSPRHLIKEKRETATLKCYPIPRHDTVYWYQQGPGQDPQFLISFYEKMQSDKGSIPDRFSAQQFSDYHSELNMSSLELGDSALYFCASSLGGRETEAFFGQGTRLTVV.